Sequencing of this TCR beta chain was carried out in a study of blood T cells in healthy people across ages (dated by TCRdb to between 2014 and 2017). Context from the whole study: In model experiments, roughly one uniquely barcoded TCR beta cDNA molecule per two T cells was captured by template switching. Using the same blood draw, the study looked at two additional independent replicas of 1 million unique cDNA reads for two donors, one aged 18 to 30 and the other aged 80 or older. To avoid experimental bias, donors of different ages were randomly spread across the sequencing lanes. The donors were split into four age groups: young (average around 15 years), middle-aged (about 40), aged (more than 55) and long-lived (approximately 89). Using deep sequencing normalized with unique cDNA molecular identifiers, the study measured how TCR beta repertoire diversity changes with age.

Libraries were prepared through 5' RACE. The sequencer listed for this sample is Illumina HiSeq 2500. A second roughly 6 to 11 cycle PCR used a sample-barcoded 5' primer and a J-beta primer mix. Each TCR beta cDNA molecule received a unique molecular identifier from a template-switch 5' adaptor carrying 12 random nucleotides. Each sample yielded at least 2.5 million CDR3-containing paired-end reads. The Mint cDNA synthesis kit, primed by a TRBC-specific oligonucleotide, was used to synthesize first-strand cDNA from all RNA. Following uracil-DNA glycosylase treatment, a first 18-cycle PCR with universal primers M1SS and BC2_uni_R was performed on all cDNA. From the authors' description of their analysis: For normalization, 1 million high-quality reads were randomly selected from each sample, with every read carrying a distinct molecular identifier. Instead of being binned into consensus sequences, reads that shared molecular identifiers were thrown out. MiTCR, with a Q25 quality threshold and the strictest error-elimination algorithm, was used for CDR3 identification, clonotype clustering and error correction. A nonparametric unseen species model with Euler transformation was used to estimate lower-bound total TCR beta diversity. The raw public data were reprocessed by TCRdb itself: fastp quality trimming at Q25, MiXCR clonotype calling, in-frame beta chains only. Every distinct CDR3 protein forms one entry, paired with its most common genes and DNA. None of the V and J calls come from the authors' own analysis; TCRdb made them. The sample yields 800,000 to 1,000,000 distinct CDR3 sequences; roughly 48% were counted once. The ten largest clones take up roughly an eighth of the sample.

CDR1 and CDR2 (LGHNA, YNFKEQ) derive from the germline V gene. Including cysteine and phenylalanine, the CDR3 has 17 amino acids. CDR3 DNA is the only sequence kept; it has 51 bases, read in frame from the first base. After removal of 4 bases from V and 7 bases from J, the junction retains 16 bases not matched to a gene. General conclusions and limits of the study: A strong correlation was found between observed TCR beta diversity and the percentage of naive T cells measured by flow cytometry. Because profiling used bulk unsorted PBMCs, naive and antigen-experienced compartments could not be compared conclusively. Because the CMV infection status of the donors was unknown, age-related changes in expanded clonotypes may potentially have been confounded. Compared with the aged group, the long-lived group had more naive CD4+ T cells, fewer expanded clones and increased TCR diversity, a pattern suggesting age selection. Observed TCR beta diversity per million T cells fell roughly linearly with age, and a significant reduction was already apparent by age about 38. Total diversity estimates from one million sequenced T cells were considered lower bounds and underestimates.

A word on this clonotype: What antigen it recognizes has not been identified. No quality values exist for individual bases; no much larger clone is one base distant.

The roughly 38 donors, aged roughly 6 to 100 years, were systemically healthy Caucasian individuals from Russia. Each donor gave about 9.7 milliliters of peripheral blood, drawn into EDTA-treated Vacutainer tubes. Ficoll-Paque density-gradient centrifugation was used to isolate PBMCs, with at least 7 million per sample. Trizol reagent was used to extract total RNA from the PBMCs, yielding at least 6 micrograms per sample. For every donor, an aliquot of PBMCs went through flow cytometry to measure the percentages of naive CD45RAhigh/CD27high T cells. The sequence links TRBV4-2 to TRBJ2-7; TRBD1 aligns with 10 central bases. The sample consisted of blood. The clonotype was recovered from a man aged 25 to 45 in good health. The CDR3 region has the sequence CASSLSTRTGGIGEQYF. The bases read TGTGCCAGCAGCCTATCAACCCGGACAGGGGGGATAGGGGAGCAGTACTTC.